These 5 T cell receptor beta chains were sequenced from one sample in a study of CD8+ T cells in alopecia areata. Extraction of RNA preceded its reverse transcription into cDNA, which served as the sequencing template. Method: immunoSEQ multiplex PCR; TCRdb's copy keeps in-frame clones and lacks some. The sample contains roughly 250,000 clones, 65% to 70% of which appear only once. Sample: CD4+ T cells sorted from blood, taken at week 0. The receptors stem from a human donor with alopecia areata.

This clone has just one count. The chain joins TRBV2 to TRBJ2-7; D unresolved. This CDR3 has 10 amino acids. Germline V gives CDR1 SNHLY, CDR2 FYNNEI. Trimming took 5 bases from V and 4 from J, leaving 3 bases between them. This CDR3 is CASSRYEQYF. In nucleotides, the CDR3 is TGTGCCAGCAGTCGATACGAGCAGTACTTC.

This clone was observed a few times. V usage is TRBV4-3 and J usage is TRBJ2-7; 10 positions match TRBD2. CDR1 is LGHNA and CDR2 is YSLEER in the germline V gene. This CDR3 spans 14 amino acids. The J segment lost 4 bases and the V segment lost 5 bases, leaving 5 bases of the junction unmatched. Here the CDR3 reads CASSARTSGYEQYF. Here the CDR3 DNA reads TGCGCCAGCAGCGCGAGGACTAGCGGATACGAGCAGTACTTC.

The rearrangement uses TRBV30 and TRBJ1-2, with D unresolved. Trimming stripped 1 base from V and 5 bases from J, with 11 bases between. CDR3 length: 13 residues. Germline CDR1 is GTSNPN and CDR2 is SVGIG (reference sequence). In nucleotides, the CDR3 is TGTGCCTGGAGTGAGGGCAGCCAGTATGGCTACACCTTC. It encodes CAWSEGSQYGYTF.

This sequence joins TRBV30 and TRBJ1-6; D not resolved. Trimming stripped 0 bases from V and 8 bases from J, with 5 bases between. This CDR3 has 12 amino acids. The germline V gene has CDR1 GTSNPN and CDR2 SVGIG (reference sequence). The CDR3 region is CAWSVRDSPLHF. The DNA of the CDR3 is TGTGCCTGGAGTGTAAGGGATTCACCCCTCCACTTT. Complete variable domain (other parts from reference TRBV30 and TRBJ1-6): SQTIHQWPATLVQPVGSPLSLECTVEGTSNPNLYWYRQAAGRGLQLLFYSVGIGQISSEVPQNLSASRPQDRQFILSSKKLLLSDSGFYLCAWSVRDSPLHFGNGTRLTVT.

The rearrangement links TRBV29-1 to TRBJ2-7, with 7 bases identical to TRBD1. J was trimmed by 6 bases and V by 4 bases; bases with no gene match: 9. The CDR3 has 13 amino acids. Germline V CDR1 and CDR2: SQVTM, ANQGSEA. The CDR3 DNA reads as TGCAGCGTTGTAAAGGCAACAGGGGCCGAGCAGTACTTC. Translated, it gives CSVVKATGAEQYF.